This entry lists 12 T cell receptor beta chains sequenced from one sample in a study of T cell repertoires in cytomegalovirus infection (dated by TCRdb to the late 2010s). According to the study, the label for this sample's treatment or condition signals: in vitro stimulation with specific CMV peptide epitopes to enrich CMV-specific T cells. This sample was sequenced with an Illumina HiSeq 1500. TCRdb handled the public reads itself, with Q25 trimming in fastp and clone calling in MiXCR, and kept productive beta chains. Each CDR3 protein gets just one entry, which takes the most common genes and DNA from the rows behind it. The sample table lists 800,000 to 950,000 distinct CDR3 sequences, 30% to 35% of them with a count of one. Under 15% of the sample comes from the top ten. These receptors have no known antigen. Sequencing used cultured CD8+ T cells from PBMCs, obtained from culture after CMV antigen stimulation. The origin of the receptors is a human donor in good health (CMV status not recorded). Some clones in this sample may be carry-over from other donors' samples.

This chain joins TRBV9 and TRBJ1-1; a weak D match, TRBD1 (6 bases). V was cut by 4 bases and J by 5 bases, with 15 bases left in between. Germline CDR1 SGDLS, CDR2 YYNGEE. This CDR3 has 14 amino acids. DNA for the CDR3: TGTGCCAGCAGCCAGGTAGGGGGTGGGACTGAAGCTTTCTTT. Translating it yields CASSQVGGGTEAFF.

CDR3 DNA sequence: TGTGCCAGCAGCTTAGCCCCGGGACGGACCAACTCTGGGGCCAACGTCCTGACTTTC. It yields the protein CASSLAPGRTNSGANVLTF. This chain uses TRBV7-6 with TRBJ2-6; D is tentatively TRBD1 or TRBD2 (5 bases each). The CDR3 is made up of 19 amino acids. Trimming took 0 bases from V and 0 from J, leaving 15 bases between them. CDR1 and CDR2 from the germline V gene are SGHVS and FNYEAQ.

This clonotype has only a few counts. The chain combines TRBV6-5 with TRBJ1-1, with a weak D call TRBD1 (6 bases). V was shortened by 5 bases and J by 1 base, with 11 bases between the two germline ends. Per the germline V gene, CDR1 is MNHEY and CDR2 is SVGAGI. The CDR3 contains 14 residues. In DNA, the CDR3 is TGTGCCAGCAGTACATGGACAGCGAACACTGAAGCTTTCTTT. This encodes CASSTWTANTEAFF.

V is TRBV10-3 and J is TRBJ2-7; TRBD1 or TRBD2 may be the D gene (5 bases each). The CDR3 totals 11 residues. Germline V gene sequence: CDR1 ENHRY, CDR2 SYGVKD. V lost 4 bases and J 6 bases, leaving 7 bases between the germline ends. In DNA form, the CDR3 reads TGTGCCATCAGTGCCGGGACCGAGCAGTACGTC. As protein: CAISAGTEQYV.

This clonotype was detected a few times. V and J are TRBV6-2 or TRBV6-3 and TRBJ2-3, with 15 bases fitting TRBD2. The germline V gene has CDR1 MNHEY and CDR2 SVGEGT. V shed 6 bases, J shed 4 bases, and the junction held 14 bases outside the gene matches. This CDR3 has 19 amino acids. CDR3 in DNA: TGTGCCAGCAGACCCGGACTAGCGGGGGGGCCCCCTTTTCCAGATACGCAGTATTTT. This sequence encodes CASRPGLAGGPPFPDTQYF.

This clonotype was seen ten or more times. The chain couples TRBV7-2 to TRBJ2-1; TRBD2 aligns across 8 bases. Trimming removed 3 bases from V and 8 bases from J; junction bases left unmatched: 6. Germline values: CDR1 SGHTA, CDR2 FQGNSA. The length of the CDR3 is 14 residues. The CDR3, as DNA: TGTGCCAGCAGCTTCAGGACTAGCTTCGATGAGCAGTTCTTC. Translating gives CASSFRTSFDEQFF.

CDR3 sequence (DNA): TGTGCCAGCAGCTTAGAGGCGGACAGGGAAAATGAAAAACTGTTTTTT. It is translated as CASSLEADRENEKLFF. This rearrangement joins TRBV13 to TRBJ1-4; 8 bases align to TRBD1. V shed 1 base, J shed 5 bases, and the junction held 6 bases outside the gene matches. The CDR3 is 16 residues long. Germline values: CDR1 PRHDT, CDR2 FYEKMQ (reference sequence).

CDR3 loop: CSASEDRAGQPQHF. CDR3 nucleotides: TGCAGTGCTAGTGAGGACAGGGCGGGGCAGCCCCAGCATTTT. The rearrangement links TRBV20-1 to TRBJ1-5, with TRBD1 identical over 8 bases. J gave up 7 bases and V 3 bases, and 8 bases lay outside the gene matches. Germline CDR1 and CDR2: DFQATT and SNEGSKA (reference sequence). This CDR3 has 14 amino acids.

There are a few counts of this clonotype. V gene TRBV20-1 combines with J gene TRBJ1-3, with 7 bases matching TRBD1. CDR3 length: 14 amino acids. The ends lost 4 bases at V and 5 bases at J; junction bases unmatched: 8. Germline loops: CDR1 DFQATT, CDR2 SNEGSKA (reference sequence). The CDR3 DNA reads as TGCAGTGCTACCTCGGACAGGAGGAGAAACACCATATATTTT. It codes for CSATSDRRRNTIYF.

This clonotype was recorded a few times. This chain uses TRBV20-1 with TRBJ1-5, with D possibly TRBD1 on 5 matching bases. Germline V gene lookup returns CDR1 DFQATT and CDR2 SNEGSKA (reference sequence). V lost 3 bases and J 3 bases, leaving 15 bases between the germline ends. This CDR3 is built from 15 residues. The CDR3 nucleotides are TGCAGTGCTAGGACCCAGGGAGGGGCCAATCAGCCCCAGCATTTT. Translation gives CSARTQGGANQPQHF.

This clonotype was picked up a small number of times. The V gene is TRBV14, the J gene TRBJ2-1; maybe TRBD1 (5 bases). V gave up 4 bases and J gave up 0 bases, with 10 bases separating them. The CDR3 loop spans 15 amino acids. The germline CDR1 and CDR2 sequences are SGHDN and FVKESK. CDR3 nucleotide sequence: TGTGCCAGCAGCCCGGACATTGGCTCCTACAATGAGCAGTTCTTC. Translating gives CASSPDIGSYNEQFF.

This chain joins TRBV6-8 and TRBJ2-1; D ambiguous. Trimming removed 5 bases at V and 0 bases at J, with 8 bases between. This CDR3 spans 14 amino acids. Germline V lookup: CDR1 MNHGY, CDR2 SAAAGT. CDR3 sequence reads: CASSRYNSYNEQFF. CDR3 in DNA: TGTGCCAGCAGTAGGTACAACTCCTACAATGAGCAGTTCTTC.